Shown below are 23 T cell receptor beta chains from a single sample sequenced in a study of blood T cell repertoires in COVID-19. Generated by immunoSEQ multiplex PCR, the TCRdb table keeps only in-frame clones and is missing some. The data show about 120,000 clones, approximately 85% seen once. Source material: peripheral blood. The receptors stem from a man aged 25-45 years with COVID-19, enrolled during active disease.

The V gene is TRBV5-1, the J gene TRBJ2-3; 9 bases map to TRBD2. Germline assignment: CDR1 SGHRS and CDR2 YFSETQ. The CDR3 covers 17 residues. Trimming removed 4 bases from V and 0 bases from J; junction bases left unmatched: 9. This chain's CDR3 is CASSGLAPSTSTDTQYF. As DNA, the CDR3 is TGCGCCAGCAGCGGACTAGCGCCTTCTACTAGCACAGATACGCAGTATTTT.

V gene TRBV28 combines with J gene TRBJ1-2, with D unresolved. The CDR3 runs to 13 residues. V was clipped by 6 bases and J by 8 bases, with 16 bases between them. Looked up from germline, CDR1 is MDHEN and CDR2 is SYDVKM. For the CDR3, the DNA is TGTGCCAGCAGAGCCGGGGAAGGAGGCGGCTACACCTTC. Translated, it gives CASRAGEGGGYTF.

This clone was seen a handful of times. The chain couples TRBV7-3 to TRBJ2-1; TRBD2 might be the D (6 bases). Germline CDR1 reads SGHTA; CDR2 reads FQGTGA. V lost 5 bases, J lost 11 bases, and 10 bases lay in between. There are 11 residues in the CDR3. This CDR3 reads CASSTGTQQFF. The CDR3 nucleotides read TGTGCCAGCAGCACCGGGACTCAGCAGTTCTTC.

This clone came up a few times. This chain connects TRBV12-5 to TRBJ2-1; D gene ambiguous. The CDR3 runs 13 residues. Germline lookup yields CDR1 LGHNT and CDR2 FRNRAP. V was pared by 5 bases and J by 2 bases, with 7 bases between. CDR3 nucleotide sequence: TGTGCTAGTGGTCCCCCTCCCTACAATGAGCAGTTCTTC. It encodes CASGPPPYNEQFF.

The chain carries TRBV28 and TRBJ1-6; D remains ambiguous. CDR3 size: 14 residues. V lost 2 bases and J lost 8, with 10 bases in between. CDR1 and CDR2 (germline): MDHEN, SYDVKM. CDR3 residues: CASSLEGTHSPLHF. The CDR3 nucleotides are TGTGCCAGCAGTTTAGAGGGTACCCATTCACCCCTCCACTTT.

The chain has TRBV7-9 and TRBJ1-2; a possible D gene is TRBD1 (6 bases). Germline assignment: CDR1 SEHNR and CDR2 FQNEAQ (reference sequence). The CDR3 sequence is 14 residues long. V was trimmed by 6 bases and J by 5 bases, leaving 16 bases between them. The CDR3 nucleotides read TGTGCCAGCAGTTCCGAGGGGGTTATATATGGCTACACCTTC. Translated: CASSSEGVIYGYTF.

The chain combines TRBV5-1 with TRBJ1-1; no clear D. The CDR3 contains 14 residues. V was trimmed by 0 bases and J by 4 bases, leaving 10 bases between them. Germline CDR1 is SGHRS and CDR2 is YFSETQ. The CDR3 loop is CASSLEFRGTEAFF. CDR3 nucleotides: TGCGCCAGCAGCTTGGAGTTCCGGGGCACTGAAGCTTTCTTT.

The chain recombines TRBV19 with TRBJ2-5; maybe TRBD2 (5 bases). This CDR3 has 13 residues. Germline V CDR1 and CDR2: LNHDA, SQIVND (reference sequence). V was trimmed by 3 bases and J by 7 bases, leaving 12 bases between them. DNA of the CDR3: TGTGCCAGTAGTATTGGGGAGAGAGCGACCCAGTACTTC. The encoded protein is CASSIGERATQYF.

CDR3 amino acids: CASSQVLQNSNQPQHF. The CDR3 nucleotides read TGCGCCAGCAGCCAAGTCCTACAGAATAGCAATCAGCCCCAGCATTTT. The chain couples TRBV4-1 to TRBJ1-5; D gene uncertain. V was pared by 1 base and J by 0 bases, with 10 bases between. Germline loops: CDR1 MGHRA, CDR2 YSYEKL. The CDR3 consists of 16 residues.

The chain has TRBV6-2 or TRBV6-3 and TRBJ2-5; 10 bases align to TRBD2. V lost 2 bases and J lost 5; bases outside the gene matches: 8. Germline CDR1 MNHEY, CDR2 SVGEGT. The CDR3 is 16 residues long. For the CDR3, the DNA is TGTGCCAGCAGTTACGCGTTAGCGGGGGGCATGGAGACCCAGTACTTC. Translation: CASSYALAGGMETQYF.

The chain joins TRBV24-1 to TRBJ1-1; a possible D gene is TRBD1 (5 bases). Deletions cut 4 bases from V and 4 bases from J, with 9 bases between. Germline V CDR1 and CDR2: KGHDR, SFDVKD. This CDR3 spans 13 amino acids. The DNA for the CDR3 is TGTGCCACCAGTGACCAGGGTGGCACTGAAGCTTTCTTT. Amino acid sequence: CATSDQGGTEAFF.

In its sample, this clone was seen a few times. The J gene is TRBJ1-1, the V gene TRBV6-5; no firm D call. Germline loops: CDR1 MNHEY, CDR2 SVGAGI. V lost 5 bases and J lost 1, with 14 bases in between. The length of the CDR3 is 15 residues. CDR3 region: CASSLTWAGNTEAFF. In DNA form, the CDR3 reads TGTGCCAGCAGTCTTACCTGGGCCGGGAACACTGAAGCTTTCTTT.

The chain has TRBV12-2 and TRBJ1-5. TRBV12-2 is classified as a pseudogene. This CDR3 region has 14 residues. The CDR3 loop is CASRLKRVDQPQHF. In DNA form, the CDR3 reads TGTGCAAGTCGCCTAAAGAGGGTGGATCAGCCCCAGCATTTT.

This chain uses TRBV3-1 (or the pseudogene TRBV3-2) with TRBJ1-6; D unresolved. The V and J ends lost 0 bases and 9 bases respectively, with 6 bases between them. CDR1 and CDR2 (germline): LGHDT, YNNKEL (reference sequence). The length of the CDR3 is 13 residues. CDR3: CASSQELGSPLHF. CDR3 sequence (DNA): TGTGCCAGCAGCCAAGAGCTAGGTTCACCCCTCCACTTT.

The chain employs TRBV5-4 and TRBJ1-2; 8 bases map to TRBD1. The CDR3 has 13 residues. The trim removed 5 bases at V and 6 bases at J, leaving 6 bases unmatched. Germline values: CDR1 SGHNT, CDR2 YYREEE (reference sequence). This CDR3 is CASSYSGGDGYTF. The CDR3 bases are TGTGCCAGCAGTTACTCAGGGGGCGATGGCTACACCTTC.

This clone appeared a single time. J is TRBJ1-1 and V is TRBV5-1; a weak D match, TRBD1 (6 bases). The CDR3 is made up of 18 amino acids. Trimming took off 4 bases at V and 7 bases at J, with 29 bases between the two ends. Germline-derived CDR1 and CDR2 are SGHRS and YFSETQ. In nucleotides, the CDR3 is TGCGCCAGCAGCCAAATTTCCTCCACGCACAGGGCTGGCGGTGAAGCTTTCTTT. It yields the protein CASSQISSTHRAGGEAFF.

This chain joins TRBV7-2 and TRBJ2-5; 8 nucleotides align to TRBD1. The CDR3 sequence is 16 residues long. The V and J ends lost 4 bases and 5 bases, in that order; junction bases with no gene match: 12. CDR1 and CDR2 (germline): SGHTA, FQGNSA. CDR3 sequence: CASSYLGQGVMETQYF. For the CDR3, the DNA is TGTGCCAGCAGCTACCTAGGACAGGGAGTAATGGAGACCCAGTACTTC.

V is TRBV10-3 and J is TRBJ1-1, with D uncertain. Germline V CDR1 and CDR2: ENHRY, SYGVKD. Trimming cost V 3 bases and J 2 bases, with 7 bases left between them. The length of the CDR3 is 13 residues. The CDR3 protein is CAISEKTNTEAFF. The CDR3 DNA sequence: TGTGCCATCAGTGAAAAGACAAACACTGAAGCTTTCTTT.

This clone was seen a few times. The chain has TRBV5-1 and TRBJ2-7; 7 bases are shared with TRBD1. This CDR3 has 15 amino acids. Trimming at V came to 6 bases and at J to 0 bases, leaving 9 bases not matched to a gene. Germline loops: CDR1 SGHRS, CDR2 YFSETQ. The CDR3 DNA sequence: TGCGCCAGCACTGGGACAGTCCCATACTCCTACGAGCAGTACTTC. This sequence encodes CASTGTVPYSYEQYF.

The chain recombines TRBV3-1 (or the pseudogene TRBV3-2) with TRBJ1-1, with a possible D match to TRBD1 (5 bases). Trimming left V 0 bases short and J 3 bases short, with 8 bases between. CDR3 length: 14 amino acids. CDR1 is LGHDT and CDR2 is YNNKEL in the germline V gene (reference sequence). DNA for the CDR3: TGTGCCAGCAGCCAAGATCGACAGTACACTGAAGCTTTCTTT. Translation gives CASSQDRQYTEAFF.

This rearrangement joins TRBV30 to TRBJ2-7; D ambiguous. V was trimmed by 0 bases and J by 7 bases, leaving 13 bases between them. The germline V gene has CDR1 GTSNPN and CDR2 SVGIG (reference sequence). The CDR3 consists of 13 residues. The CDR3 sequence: CAWSVTPTNEQYF. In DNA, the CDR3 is TGTGCCTGGAGTGTAACCCCGACAAATGAGCAGTACTTC.

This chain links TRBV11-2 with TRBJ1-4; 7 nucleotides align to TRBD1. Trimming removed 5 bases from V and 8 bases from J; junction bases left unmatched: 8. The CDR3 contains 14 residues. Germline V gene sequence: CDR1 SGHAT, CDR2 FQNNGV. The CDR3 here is CASSNAGTAEKLFF. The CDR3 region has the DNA TGTGCCAGCAGCAACGCTGGGACAGCCGAAAAACTGTTTTTT.

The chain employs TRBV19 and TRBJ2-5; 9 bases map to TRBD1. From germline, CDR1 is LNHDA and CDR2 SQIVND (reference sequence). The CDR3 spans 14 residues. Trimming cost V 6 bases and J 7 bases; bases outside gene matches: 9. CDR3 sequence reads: CASSPGTGIRTQYF. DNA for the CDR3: TGTGCCAGTAGCCCCGGGACAGGGATTAGGACCCAGTACTTC.